This TCR beta chain was captured in a study of shared clonotypes between healthy human individuals. Clones were sequenced by immunoSEQ multiplex PCR, and TCRdb holds only the in-frame ones, with some missing. Of around 2.1 million clones listed, nearly 97% are singletons. Study-wide results and caveats: Non-shared clonotypes were found to have lower generation probabilities than the clonotypes that were shared by all four of the sorted-subset donors. Exclusively blood specimens were collected; tissue repertoires likely differ.

Worth noting for this clone: Antigen: not known. Additional DNA sequences in this sample encode the identical CDR3.

The source of this sequence is a young man in good health. Sequenced sample: naive CD4+ T cells sorted from blood. Subset described: CD45RA+ positively selected.

The CDR3, as DNA: TGCGCCAGCAGTGAGTCGGGGACCGGGGAGCTGTTTTTT. As protein: CASSESGTGELFF. The chain combines TRBV10-2 with TRBJ2-2; no firm D call. This CDR3 has 13 residues. The V gene's germline CDR1 is WSHSY and CDR2 SAAADI. Trimming stripped 0 bases from V and 5 bases from J, with 4 bases between.